Following are 10 T cell receptor beta chains from one sample sequenced in a study of lymphopenia after photon versus proton radiotherapy. Sequencing used immunoSEQ multiplex PCR; TCRdb keeps in-frame clones, though not all of them. The sample gives roughly 41,000 clones, under 90% of which show up once; under 3.5% is in the top ten. The sequences come from peripheral blood, collected from a patient treated with photon-based radiotherapy. The source is a man over 45 with gastric cancer.

This clone is a singleton in its sample. This rearrangement joins TRBV11-3 to TRBJ2-3, with 8 bases matching TRBD1. V shed 8 bases, J shed 4 bases, and the junction held 5 bases outside the gene matches. The CDR3 is 13 amino acids. Germline CDR1 is SGHNT and CDR2 is YENEEA. CDR3 residues: CASGRGQSDTQYF. The CDR3 region has the DNA TGTGCCAGCGGCAGGGGGCAATCAGATACGCAGTATTTT.

This rearrangement joins TRBV11-2 to TRBJ1-1; 7 positions agree with TRBD1. Trimming at V came to 5 bases and at J to 6 bases, leaving 6 bases not matched to a gene. CDR1 is SGHAT and CDR2 is FQNNGV in the germline V gene. The CDR3 runs to 13 residues. Here the CDR3 DNA reads TGTGCCAGCAGCCCCAGGGGGGGAGCTGAAGCTTTCTTT. Translated, it gives CASSPRGGAEAFF.

The rearrangement uses TRBV2 and TRBJ2-2, with no clear D. V was clipped by 4 bases and J by 4 bases, with 10 bases between them. The CDR3 is 14 amino acids. Germline CDR1 reads SNHLY; CDR2 reads FYNNEI. CDR3 bases: TGTGCCAGCAGTGGGAGCGAGAGCACCGGGGAGCTGTTTTTT. It codes for CASSGSESTGELFF.

The chain recombines TRBV11-3 with TRBJ2-1; 15 positions agree with TRBD2. V lost 5 bases to trimming and J lost 8 bases; unmatched junction nucleotides: 7. CDR3 length: 16 residues. Germline CDR1 is SGHNT and CDR2 is YENEEA. CDR3 DNA sequence: TGTGCCAGCAGCGCGGGACTAGCGGGAGGTGTCGATGAGCAGTTCTTC. This codes for CASSAGLAGGVDEQFF.

The chain is built from TRBV7-2 and TRBJ2-3, with D perhaps matching TRBD2 (5 bases). V was trimmed by 5 bases and J by 0 bases, leaving 15 bases between them. The length of the CDR3 is 16 residues. CDR1 is SGHTA, CDR2 FQGNSA, per germline. Here the CDR3 reads CASSPFGETSTDTQYF. The DNA of the CDR3 is TGTGCCAGCAGCCCTTTCGGGGAAACTAGCACAGATACGCAGTATTTT.

The chain uses TRBV2 and TRBJ1-6; no firm D call. Germline CDR1 and CDR2: SNHLY and FYNNEI. The length of the CDR3 is 12 residues. V was clipped by 4 bases and J by 6 bases, with 4 bases between them. Written as DNA, the CDR3 is TGTGCCAGCAGTGTCCCTAATTCACCCCTCCACTTT. This codes for CASSVPNSPLHF.

The chain joins TRBV19 to TRBJ2-5, with 7 bases identical to TRBD2. This CDR3 contains 15 residues. Germline lookup yields CDR1 LNHDA and CDR2 SQIVND (reference sequence). The V gene end was trimmed by 5 bases and the J gene end by 7 bases; junction bases not matched to a gene: 13. In DNA form, the CDR3 reads TGTGCCAGTAGTGTTCAGCTAGCGGCAAGTGGGACCCAGTACTTC. It yields the protein CASSVQLAASGTQYF.

The V call is TRBV7-3, the J call TRBJ2-5, with TRBD2 as a possible D gene (6 bases). This CDR3 is 15 amino acids long. V was shortened by 2 bases and J by 1 base, with 11 bases between the two germline ends. CDR1 is SGHTA, CDR2 FQGTGA, per germline. The CDR3 spells CASSLVPGLQETQYF. The CDR3 DNA reads as TGTGCCAGCAGCTTAGTACCGGGACTCCAAGAGACCCAGTACTTC.

This clone was detected only a few times. The chain links TRBV4-1 to TRBJ2-1; 8 bases are a match to TRBD2. Trimming took 4 bases from V and 3 from J; bases not matched to a gene: 14. Germline values: CDR1 MGHRA, CDR2 YSYEKL. CDR3 length: 18 amino acids. The DNA for the CDR3 is TGCGCCAGCAGCCTTATAATCCCCCGGGAGGGCTTCTACAATGAGCAGTTCTTC. Protein: CASSLIIPREGFYNEQFF.

This chain links TRBV7-9 with TRBJ2-7, with D perhaps matching TRBD2 (6 bases). The CDR3 is made up of 17 amino acids. Trimming stripped 5 bases from V and 0 bases from J, with 20 bases between. Germline CDR1 reads SEHNR; CDR2 reads FQNEAQ (reference sequence). CDR3 amino acids: CASSLLLRDGSSYEQYF. For the CDR3, the DNA is TGTGCCAGCAGCCTCCTGTTGAGGGACGGGAGCTCCTACGAGCAGTACTTC.